A single T cell receptor (beta chain) is shown here with its context. This sample stems from a study of blood T cell repertoires in COVID-19. Study as a whole: Nucleic acid was either cDNA or gDNA, and it came from T cells, B-cell-depleted T cells, or PBMCs.

Individuals aged roughly 18 to 95 years were recruited from some 26 US areas. Participants had their cohort set by participant-reported clinical history. Trimming removed 6 bases at V and 10 bases at J, with 12 bases between. This CDR3 has 12 amino acids. In germline, CDR1 is MNHEY, CDR2 SVGAGI. Per the original data handling: Estimated nucleated cell counts came from reference gene primer amplification. The protocol was immunoSEQ multiplex PCR, while the TCRdb copy is restricted to in-frame clones and leaves out a portion. V and J calls and clone size come straight from that table; D and trimming were deduced from the DNA. Here the sample spans a few hundred thousand clones, about nine tenths being singletons.

Sequenced: PBMCs or T cells enriched from blood (not recorded which). The chain links TRBV6-5 to TRBJ1-4; D gene unclear. The source of this sequence is a human donor in a cohort exposed to, infected with or recovered from COVID-19 (not recorded which). The donor label of this sample is uncertain. The CDR3 nucleotides are TGTGCCAGCAGCCTCGATAGAGGAAAACTGTTTTTT. This codes for CASSLDRGKLFF.